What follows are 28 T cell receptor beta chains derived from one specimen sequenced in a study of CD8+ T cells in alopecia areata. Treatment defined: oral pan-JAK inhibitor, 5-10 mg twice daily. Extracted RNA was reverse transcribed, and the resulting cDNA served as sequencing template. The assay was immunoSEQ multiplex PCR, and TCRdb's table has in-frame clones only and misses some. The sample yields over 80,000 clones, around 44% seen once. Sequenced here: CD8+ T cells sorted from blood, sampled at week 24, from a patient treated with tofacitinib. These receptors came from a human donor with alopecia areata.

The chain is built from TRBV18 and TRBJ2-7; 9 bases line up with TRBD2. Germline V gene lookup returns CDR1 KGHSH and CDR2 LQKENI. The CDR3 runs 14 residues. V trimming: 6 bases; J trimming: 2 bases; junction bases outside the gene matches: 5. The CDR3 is CASSTVAGAYEQYF. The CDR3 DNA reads TGTGCCAGCTCGACTGTAGCGGGAGCCTACGAGCAGTACTTC.

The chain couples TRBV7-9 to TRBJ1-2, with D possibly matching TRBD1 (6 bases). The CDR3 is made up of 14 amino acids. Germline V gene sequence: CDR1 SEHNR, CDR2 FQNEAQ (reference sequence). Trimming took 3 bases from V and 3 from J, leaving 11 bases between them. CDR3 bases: TGTGCCAGCAGCTTTACAGGGCTCTACTATGGCTACACCTTC. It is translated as CASSFTGLYYGYTF.

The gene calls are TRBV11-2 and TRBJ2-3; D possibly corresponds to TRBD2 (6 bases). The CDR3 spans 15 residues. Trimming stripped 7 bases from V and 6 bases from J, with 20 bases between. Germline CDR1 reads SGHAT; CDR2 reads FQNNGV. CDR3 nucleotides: TGTGCCAGCACCGTGCACGGGAGAACTTCGGATACGCAGTATTTT. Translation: CASTVHGRTSDTQYF. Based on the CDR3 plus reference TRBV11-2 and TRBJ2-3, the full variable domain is EAGVAQSPRYKIIEKRQSVAFWCNPISGHATLYWYQQILGQGPKLLIQFQNNGVVDDSQLPKDRFSAERLKGVDSTLKIQPAKLEDSAVYLCASTVHGRTSDTQYFGPGTRLTVL.

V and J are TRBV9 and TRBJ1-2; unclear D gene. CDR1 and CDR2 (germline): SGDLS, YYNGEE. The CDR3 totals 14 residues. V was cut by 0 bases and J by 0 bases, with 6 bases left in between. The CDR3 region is CASSVEAANYGYTF. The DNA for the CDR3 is TGTGCCAGCAGCGTAGAGGCCGCTAACTATGGCTACACCTTC. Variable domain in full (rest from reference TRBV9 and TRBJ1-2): DSGVTQTPKHLITATGQRVTLRCSPRSGDLSVYWYQQSLDQGLQFLIQYYNGEERAKGNILERFSAQQFPDLHSELNLSSLELGDSALYFCASSVEAANYGYTFGSGTRLTVV.

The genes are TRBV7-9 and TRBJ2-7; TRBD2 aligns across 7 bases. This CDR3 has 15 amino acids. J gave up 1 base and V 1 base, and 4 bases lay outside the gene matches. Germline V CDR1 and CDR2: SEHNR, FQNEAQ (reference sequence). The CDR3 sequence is CASSLVSGTSYEQYF. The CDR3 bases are TGTGCCAGCAGCTTAGTAAGCGGGACTTCCTACGAGCAGTACTTC. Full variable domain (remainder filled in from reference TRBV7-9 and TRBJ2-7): DTGVSQNPRHKITKRGQNVTFRCDPISEHNRLYWYRQTLGQGPEFLTYFQNEAQLEKSRLLSDRFSAERPKGSFSTLEIQRTEQGDSAMYLCASSLVSGTSYEQYFGPGTRLTVT.

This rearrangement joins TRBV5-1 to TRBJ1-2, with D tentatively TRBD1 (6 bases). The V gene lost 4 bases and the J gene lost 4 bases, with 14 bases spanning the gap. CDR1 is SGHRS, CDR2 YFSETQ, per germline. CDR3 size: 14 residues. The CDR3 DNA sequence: TGCGCCAGCAGCGCAAACAGGGATTCCTATGGCTACACCTTC. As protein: CASSANRDSYGYTF.

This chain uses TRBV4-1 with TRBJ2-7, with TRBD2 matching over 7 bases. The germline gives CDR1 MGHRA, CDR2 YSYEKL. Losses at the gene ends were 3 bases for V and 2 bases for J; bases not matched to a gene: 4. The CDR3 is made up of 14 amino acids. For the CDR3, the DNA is TGCGCCAGCAGCCACGGCGGGAGAACCTACGAGCAGTACTTC. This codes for CASSHGGRTYEQYF.

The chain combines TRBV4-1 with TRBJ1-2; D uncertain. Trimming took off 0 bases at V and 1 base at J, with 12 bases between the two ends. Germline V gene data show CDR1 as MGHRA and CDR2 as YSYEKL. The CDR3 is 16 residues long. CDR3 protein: CASSQEWASFNYGYTF. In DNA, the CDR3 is TGCGCCAGCAGCCAAGAGTGGGCGTCATTTAACTATGGCTACACCTTC.

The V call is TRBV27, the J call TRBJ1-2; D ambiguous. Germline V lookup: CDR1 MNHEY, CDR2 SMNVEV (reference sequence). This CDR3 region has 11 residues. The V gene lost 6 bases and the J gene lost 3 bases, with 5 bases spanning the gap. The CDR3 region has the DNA TGTGCCAGCAGCTCATACTATGGCTACACCTTC. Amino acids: CASSSYYGYTF.

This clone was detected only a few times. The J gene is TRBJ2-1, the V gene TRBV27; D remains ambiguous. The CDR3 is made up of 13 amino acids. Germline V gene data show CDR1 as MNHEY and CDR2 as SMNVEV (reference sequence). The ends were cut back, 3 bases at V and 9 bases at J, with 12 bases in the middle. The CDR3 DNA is TGTGCCAGCAGTTTGTCAAATTTCGCTGAGCAGTTCTTC. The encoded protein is CASSLSNFAEQFF.

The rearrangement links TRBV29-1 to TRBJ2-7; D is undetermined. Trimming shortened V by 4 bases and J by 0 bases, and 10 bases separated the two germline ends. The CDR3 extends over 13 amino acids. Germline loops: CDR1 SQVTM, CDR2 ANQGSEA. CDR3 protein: CSVGVDSSYEQYF. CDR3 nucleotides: TGCAGCGTTGGGGTGGATAGCTCCTACGAGCAGTACTTC.

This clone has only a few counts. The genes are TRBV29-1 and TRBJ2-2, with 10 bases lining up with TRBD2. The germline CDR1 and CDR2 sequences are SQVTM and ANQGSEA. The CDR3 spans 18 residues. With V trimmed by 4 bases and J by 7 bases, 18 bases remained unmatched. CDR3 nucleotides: TGCAGCGTTGGGCCAGTGTTGACTAGCGGGTCAATTGTCGGGGAGCTGTTTTTT. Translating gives CSVGPVLTSGSIVGELFF.

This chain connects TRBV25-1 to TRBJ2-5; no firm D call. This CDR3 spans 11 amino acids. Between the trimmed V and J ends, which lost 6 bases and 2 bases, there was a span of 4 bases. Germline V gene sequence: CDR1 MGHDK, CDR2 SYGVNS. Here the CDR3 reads CASRMQETQYF. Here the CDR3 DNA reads TGTGCCAGCAGGATGCAAGAGACCCAGTACTTC.

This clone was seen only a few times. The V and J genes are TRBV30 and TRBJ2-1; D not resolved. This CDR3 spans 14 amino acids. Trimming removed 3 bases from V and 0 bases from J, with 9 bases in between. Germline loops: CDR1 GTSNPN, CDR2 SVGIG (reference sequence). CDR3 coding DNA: TGTGCCTGGAGGTCAGTCTTCTCCTACAATGAGCAGTTCTTC. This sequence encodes CAWRSVFSYNEQFF.

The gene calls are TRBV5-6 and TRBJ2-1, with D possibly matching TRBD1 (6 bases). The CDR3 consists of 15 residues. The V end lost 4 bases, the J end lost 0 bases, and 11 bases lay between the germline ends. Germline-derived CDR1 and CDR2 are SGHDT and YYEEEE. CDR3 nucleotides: TGTGCCAGCAGCGCCAGGACAGCCTCCTACAATGAGCAGTTCTTC. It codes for CASSARTASYNEQFF.

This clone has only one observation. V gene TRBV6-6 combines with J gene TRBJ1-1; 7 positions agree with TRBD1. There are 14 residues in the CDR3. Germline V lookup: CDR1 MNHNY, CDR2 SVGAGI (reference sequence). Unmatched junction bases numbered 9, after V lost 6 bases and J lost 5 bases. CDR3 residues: CASSPGQVYTEAFF. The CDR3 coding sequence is TGTGCCAGCAGCCCTGGACAGGTCTATACTGAAGCTTTCTTT.

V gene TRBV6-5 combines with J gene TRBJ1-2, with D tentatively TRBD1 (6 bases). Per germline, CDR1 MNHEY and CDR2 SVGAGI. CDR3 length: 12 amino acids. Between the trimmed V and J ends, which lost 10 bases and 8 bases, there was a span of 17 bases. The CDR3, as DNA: TGTGCCACCTACACCACAGGGAAGGGCTACACCTTC. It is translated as CATYTTGKGYTF.

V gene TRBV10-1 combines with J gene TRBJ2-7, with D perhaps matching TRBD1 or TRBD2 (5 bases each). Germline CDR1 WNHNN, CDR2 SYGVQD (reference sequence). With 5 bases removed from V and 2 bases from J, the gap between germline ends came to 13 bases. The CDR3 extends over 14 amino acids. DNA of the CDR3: TGCGCCAGCAGTCCACCGGGACCACCCTACGAGCAGTACTTC. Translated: CASSPPGPPYEQYF.

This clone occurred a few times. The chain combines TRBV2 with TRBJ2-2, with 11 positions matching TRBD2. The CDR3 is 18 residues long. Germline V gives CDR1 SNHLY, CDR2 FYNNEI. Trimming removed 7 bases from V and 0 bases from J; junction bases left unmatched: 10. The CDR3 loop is CASKGLADDPANTGELFF. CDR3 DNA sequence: TGTGCCAGCAAGGGACTAGCGGATGATCCCGCGAACACCGGGGAGCTGTTTTTT.

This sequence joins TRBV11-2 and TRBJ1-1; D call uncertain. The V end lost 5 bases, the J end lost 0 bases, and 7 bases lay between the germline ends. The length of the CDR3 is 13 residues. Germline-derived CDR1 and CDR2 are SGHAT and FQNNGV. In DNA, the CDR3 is TGTGCCAGCAGCCCGAACTTGAACACTGAAGCTTTCTTT. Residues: CASSPNLNTEAFF. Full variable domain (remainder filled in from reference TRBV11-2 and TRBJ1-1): EAGVAQSPRYKIIEKRQSVAFWCNPISGHATLYWYQQILGQGPKLLIQFQNNGVVDDSQLPKDRFSAERLKGVDSTLKIQPAKLEDSAVYLCASSPNLNTEAFFGQGTRLTVV.

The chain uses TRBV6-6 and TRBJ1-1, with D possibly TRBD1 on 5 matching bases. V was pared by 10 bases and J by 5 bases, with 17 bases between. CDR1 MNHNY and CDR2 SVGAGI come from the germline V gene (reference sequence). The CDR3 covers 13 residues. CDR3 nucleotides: TGTGCCACTCTGCGGCAGGGAGGGACTGAAGCTTTCTTT. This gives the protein CATLRQGGTEAFF.

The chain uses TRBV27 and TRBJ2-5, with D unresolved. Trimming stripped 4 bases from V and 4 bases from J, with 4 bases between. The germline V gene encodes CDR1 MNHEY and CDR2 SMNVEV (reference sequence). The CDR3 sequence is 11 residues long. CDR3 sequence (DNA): TGTGCCAGCAGTTCGGGAGAGACCCAGTACTTC. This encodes CASSSGETQYF.

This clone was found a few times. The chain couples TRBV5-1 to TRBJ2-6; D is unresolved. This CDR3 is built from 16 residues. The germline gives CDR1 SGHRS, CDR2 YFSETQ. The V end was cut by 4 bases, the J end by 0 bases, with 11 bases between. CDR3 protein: CASSPPPTSGANVLTF. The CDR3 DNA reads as TGCGCCAGCAGCCCGCCCCCGACCTCTGGGGCCAACGTCCTGACTTTC.

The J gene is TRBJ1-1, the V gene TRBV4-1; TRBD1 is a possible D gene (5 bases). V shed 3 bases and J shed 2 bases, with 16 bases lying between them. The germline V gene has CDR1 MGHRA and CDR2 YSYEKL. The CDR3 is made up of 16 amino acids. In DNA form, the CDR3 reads TGCGCCAGCAGCCACGACTACTTACAGGAAAACACTGAAGCTTTCTTT. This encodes CASSHDYLQENTEAFF.

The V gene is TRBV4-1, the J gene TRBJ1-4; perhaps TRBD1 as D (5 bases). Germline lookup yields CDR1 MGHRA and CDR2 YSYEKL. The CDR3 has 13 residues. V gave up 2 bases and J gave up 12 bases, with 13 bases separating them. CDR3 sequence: CASSQLQGGQLFF. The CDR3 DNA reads TGCGCCAGCAGCCAATTGCAGGGTGGACAACTGTTTTTT.

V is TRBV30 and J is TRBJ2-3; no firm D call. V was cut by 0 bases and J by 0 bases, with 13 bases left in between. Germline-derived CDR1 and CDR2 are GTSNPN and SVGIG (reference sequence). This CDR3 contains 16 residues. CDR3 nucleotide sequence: TGTGCCTGGAGTGTACGTTGGTGGTCTAGCACAGATACGCAGTATTTT. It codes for CAWSVRWWSSTDTQYF.

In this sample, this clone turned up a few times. CDR3 DNA: TGTGCCAGCAGAGGGACGGGACGGCCCACCGGGGAGCTGTTTTTT. Its translation is CASRGTGRPTGELFF. The chain recombines TRBV2 with TRBJ2-2; D is tentatively TRBD1 or TRBD2 (5 bases each). Trimming cost V 6 bases and J 4 bases, with 15 bases left between them. Germline CDR1 is SNHLY and CDR2 is FYNNEI. The CDR3 covers 15 residues.

The DNA for the CDR3 is TGTGCCAGCAGCGTGGACAGGGGGGCCGGGGAGCTGTTTTTT. Its protein is CASSVDRGAGELFF. The J gene is TRBJ2-2, the V gene TRBV9, with TRBD1 matching over 10 bases. J lost 6 bases, V lost 2 bases, and 1 base had no gene match. The CDR3 has 14 residues. CDR1 is SGDLS, CDR2 YYNGEE, per germline.